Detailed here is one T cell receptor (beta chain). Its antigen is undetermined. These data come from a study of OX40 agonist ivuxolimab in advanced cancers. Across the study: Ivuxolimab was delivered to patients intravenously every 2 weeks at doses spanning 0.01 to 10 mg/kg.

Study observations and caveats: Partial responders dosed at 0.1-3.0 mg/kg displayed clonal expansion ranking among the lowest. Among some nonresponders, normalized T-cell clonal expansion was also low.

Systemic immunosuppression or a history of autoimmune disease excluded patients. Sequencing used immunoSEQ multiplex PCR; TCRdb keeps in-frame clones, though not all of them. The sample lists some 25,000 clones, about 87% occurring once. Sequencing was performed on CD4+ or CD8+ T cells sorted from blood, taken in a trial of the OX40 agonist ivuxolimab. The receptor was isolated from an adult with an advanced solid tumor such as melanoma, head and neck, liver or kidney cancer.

CDR3 residues: CASSSSAFGETQYF. Here the CDR3 DNA reads TGTGCCAGCAGTTCCTCCGCTTTCGGAGAGACCCAGTACTTC. V is TRBV6-1 and J is TRBJ2-5, with D unclear. CDR1 and CDR2 (germline): MNHNS, SASEGT. The CDR3 sequence is 14 residues long. The ends were cut back, 5 bases at V and 4 bases at J, with 14 bases in the middle.